This TCR beta chain was documented in a study of blood T cell repertoires in COVID-19. Study-level information: Sites across the United States, Italy and Spain contributed samples from acute and convalescent COVID-19.

The CDR3 loop spans 15 amino acids. Trimming shortened V by 3 bases and J by 3 bases, and 12 bases separated the two germline ends. Germline-derived CDR1 and CDR2 are KGHSH and LQKENI. Some clones are missing from TCRdb's copy, which holds only in-frame ones; the method was immunoSEQ multiplex PCR. The table shows 83,000 or so clones, with around 90% occurring only once. The sample comprised peripheral blood. This sequence originates from a man older than 75 with active or convalescent COVID-19. The chain is built from TRBV18 and TRBJ1-5; D possibly corresponds to TRBD1 (6 bases). Here the CDR3 reads CASSPFQGFNQPQHF. In DNA, the CDR3 is TGTGCCAGCTCACCTTTTCAGGGGTTCAATCAGCCCCAGCATTTT.